Shown below are 24 T cell receptor beta chains from a single sample sequenced in a study of response to subunit inactivated influenza vaccine. Via MiXCR, TCRdb re-called the RT-PCR reads, giving one row per CDR3 protein. This sample has fewer than 800,000 distinct CDR3 sequences, with 15% to 18% found just once. The material was PBMCs from blood, obtained roughly 12 days after vaccination. The receptors here all came from a middle-aged man who received an inactivated influenza vaccine.

This clonotype was found a few times. V usage is TRBV6-2 or TRBV6-3 and J usage is TRBJ1-2; 7 bases are a match to TRBD1. V trimming: 2 bases; J trimming: 0 bases; junction bases outside the gene matches: 6. From germline, CDR1 is MNHEY and CDR2 SVGEGT. This CDR3 region has 16 residues. The CDR3 loop is CASSYPGQAANYGYTF. The CDR3 DNA sequence: TGTGCCAGCAGTTACCCTGGACAGGCCGCTAACTATGGCTACACCTTC.

The chain joins TRBV7-9 to TRBJ2-5, with D perhaps matching TRBD1 or TRBD2 (5 bases each). The CDR3 sequence is 15 residues long. The V gene's germline CDR1 is SEHNR and CDR2 FQNEAQ (reference sequence). Deletions cut 2 bases from V and 3 bases from J, with 13 bases between. The CDR3 DNA sequence: TGTGCCAGCAGCTTATGGGGCTTGGAGGAAGAGACCCAGTACTTC. Translation gives CASSLWGLEEETQYF.

This clonotype appeared a few times. The chain links TRBV20-1 to TRBJ2-5, with TRBD1 matching over 7 bases. J gave up 3 bases and V 5 bases, and 3 bases lay outside the gene matches. The CDR3 is made up of 12 amino acids. In germline, CDR1 is DFQATT, CDR2 SNEGSKA (reference sequence). In DNA, the CDR3 is TGCAGTGCTTCGGGACAGAAAGAGACCCAGTACTTC. Its translation is CSASGQKETQYF.

This clonotype was counted at least ten times. Its ends do not fully match the called genes, so a read error is possible. The chain recombines TRBV5-1 with TRBJ2-1, with TRBD2 as a possible D gene (5 bases). The germline gives CDR1 SGHRS, CDR2 YFSETQ. The CDR3 loop spans 15 amino acids. CDR3 sequence (DNA): TGTGCCAGCAGCTTAGAGCGGAACTCCTACAATGAGCAGTTCTTC. This encodes CASSLERNSYNEQFF.

The rearrangement links TRBV7-9 to TRBJ2-3; D call uncertain. The CDR3 runs 14 residues. Germline V CDR1 and CDR2: SEHNR, FQNEAQ (reference sequence). V was cut by 2 bases and J by 4 bases, with 10 bases left in between. Here the CDR3 reads CASSLPIGPDTQYF. Here the CDR3 DNA reads TGTGCCAGCAGCTTACCAATCGGTCCAGATACGCAGTATTTT.

This clonotype was seen more than once but under ten times. CDR3 sequence: CASSPRPGDNSPLHF. In DNA, the CDR3 is TGTGCCAGCTCACCAAGGCCAGGAGATAATTCACCCCTCCACTTT. The J gene is TRBJ1-6, the V gene TRBV18; D is unclear. Looked up from germline, CDR1 is KGHSH and CDR2 is LQKENI. This CDR3 contains 15 residues. V was shortened by 2 bases and J by 5 bases, with 10 bases between the two germline ends.

This clonotype was detected only a few times. J is TRBJ2-3 and V is TRBV29-1; TRBD2 aligns across 8 bases. Germline trimming cut 6 bases from V and 4 bases from J; bases unmatched to any gene: 6. The germline V gene encodes CDR1 SQVTM and CDR2 ANQGSEA. The CDR3 has 13 residues. As DNA, the CDR3 is TGCAGCGTCCGGACGGGGGGGTCAGATACGCAGTATTTT. Protein product: CSVRTGGSDTQYF.

The gene calls are TRBV7-2 and TRBJ2-2; the D call may be TRBD1 or TRBD2 (5 bases each). The germline V and J ends were trimmed by 5 bases and 7 bases, with 20 bases remaining between them. Germline V gene lookup returns CDR1 SGHTA and CDR2 FQGNSA. This CDR3 has 16 residues. Here the CDR3 reads CASSKLSTAGSGELFF. DNA for the CDR3: TGTGCCAGCAGCAAACTCTCTACCGCAGGGAGCGGGGAGCTGTTTTTT.

J is TRBJ1-2 and V is TRBV10-3; D is possibly TRBD1 (6 bases). The germline CDR1 and CDR2 sequences are ENHRY and SYGVKD. The CDR3 extends over 11 amino acids. V was shortened by 7 bases and J by 3 bases, with 6 bases between the two germline ends. The DNA of the CDR3 is TGTGCCATCACAGGGGACTATGGCTACACCTTC. It encodes CAITGDYGYTF.

This chain uses TRBV5-1 with TRBJ2-2; no reliable D call. CDR1 is SGHRS and CDR2 is YFSETQ in the germline V gene. This CDR3 contains 15 residues. V lost 0 bases and J lost 2, with 8 bases in between. The CDR3 DNA is TGCGCCAGCAGCTTGGAAGCACTTAACACCGGGGAGCTGTTTTTT. Its translation: CASSLEALNTGELFF. The variable domain in full, completed from reference TRBV5-1 and TRBJ2-2, reads KAGVTQTPRYLIKTRGQQVTLSCSPISGHRSVSWYQQTPGQGLQFLFEYFSETQRNKGNFPGRFSGRQFSNSRSEMNVSTLELGDSALYLCASSLEALNTGELFFGEGSRLTVL.

This clonotype was seen repeatedly, ten times or more. The J gene is TRBJ1-1, the V gene TRBV28; weak D call: TRBD1 (5 bases). This CDR3 comprises 15 residues. V gave up 6 bases and J gave up 4 bases, with 18 bases separating them. Per germline, CDR1 MDHEN and CDR2 SYDVKM. The CDR3 nucleotides are TGTGCCAGCAGATCAGCGGGGGGGTTCGGCACTGAAGCTTTCTTT. As protein: CASRSAGGFGTEAFF.

The chain joins TRBV18 to TRBJ2-7, with 11 bases matching TRBD2. CDR1 is KGHSH and CDR2 is LQKENI in the germline V gene. CDR3 length equals 17 residues. V trimming: 6 bases; J trimming: 5 bases; junction bases outside the gene matches: 15. The CDR3 region is CASSPSSASGRSHEQYF. The CDR3 DNA reads TGTGCCAGCTCCCCATCGTCGGCTAGCGGGAGGTCCCACGAGCAGTACTTC.

This chain links TRBV6-5 with TRBJ1-5; D not resolved. Germline values: CDR1 MNHEY, CDR2 SVGAGI. The CDR3 extends over 17 amino acids. Between the trimmed V and J ends, which lost 4 bases and 0 bases, there was a span of 16 bases. Written as DNA, the CDR3 is TGTGCCAGCAGTTCCCTTGGACCTTTTTATAGCAATCAGCCCCAGCATTTT. It is translated as CASSSLGPFYSNQPQHF.

There are many counts of this clonotype. V usage is TRBV28 and J usage is TRBJ1-1; D not resolved. Between the trimmed V and J ends, which lost 8 bases and 0 bases, there was a span of 7 bases. The CDR3 spans 12 residues. CDR1 and CDR2 (germline): MDHEN, SYDVKM. DNA of the CDR3: TGTGCCAGCCGATCGGTGAACACTGAAGCTTTCTTT. Encoded protein: CASRSVNTEAFF.

The chain employs TRBV6-1 and TRBJ1-5; unclear D gene. Trimming removed 5 bases at V and 2 bases at J, with 10 bases between. Per the germline V gene, CDR1 is MNHNS and CDR2 is SASEGT. This CDR3 is built from 14 residues. CDR3 nucleotides: TGTGCCAGCAGTCGAGGAATGGGCAATCAGCCCCAGCATTTT. It translates to CASSRGMGNQPQHF.

This sequence joins TRBV9 and TRBJ2-2; 14 bases are shared with TRBD2. Losses at the gene ends were 4 bases for V and 0 bases for J; bases not matched to a gene: 11. The CDR3 totals 20 residues. The germline V gene has CDR1 SGDLS and CDR2 YYNGEE. The CDR3 nucleotides are TGTGCCAGCAGCCCGTCCCATGGGACTAGCGGGAGTACGAACACCGGGGAGCTGTTTTTT. Its protein is CASSPSHGTSGSTNTGELFF.

V gene TRBV27 combines with J gene TRBJ2-1; possible D gene TRBD2, 5 bases. V gave up 3 bases and J gave up 0 bases, with 9 bases separating them. Germline V gene sequence: CDR1 MNHEY, CDR2 SMNVEV (reference sequence). The CDR3 totals 15 residues. The CDR3 sequence is CASSLDWDSYNEQFF. The CDR3 nucleotides read TGTGCCAGCAGTTTGGACTGGGACTCCTACAATGAGCAGTTCTTC.

The chain combines TRBV12-3 or TRBV12-4 with TRBJ2-3; D ambiguous. This CDR3 has 13 amino acids. Trimming stripped 6 bases from V and 7 bases from J, with 14 bases between. The CDR3 nucleotides read TGTGCCAGCAGCAATAATCAAAAGAATACGCAGTATTTT. Protein product: CASSNNQKNTQYF.

This clonotype has just a few counts. This sequence joins TRBV29-1 and TRBJ2-7; possibly TRBD1 for D (6 bases). V lost 0 bases and J lost 2, with 14 bases in between. CDR1 is SQVTM and CDR2 is ANQGSEA in the germline V gene. The CDR3 is 15 amino acids. The CDR3 spells CSVEDPDSSTYEQYF. The CDR3 bases are TGCAGCGTTGAAGACCCGGACAGCTCAACCTACGAGCAGTACTTC.

This clonotype was observed a few times. This rearrangement joins TRBV11-2 to TRBJ2-7; 9 bases line up with TRBD2. The CDR3 is 15 residues long. The V segment lost 5 bases and the J segment 2 bases; nucleotides outside the gene matches: 7. CDR1 is SGHAT, CDR2 FQNNGV, per germline. DNA for the CDR3: TGTGCCAGCAGCACCCCGAGCGGGGGGCCCTACGAGCAGTACTTC. Protein sequence: CASSTPSGGPYEQYF.

There are a few counts of this clonotype. The CDR3 spells CASSGIAGANYNEQFF. DNA of the CDR3: TGTGCCAGCAGCGGAATAGCGGGGGCCAACTACAATGAGCAGTTCTTC. J is TRBJ2-1 and V is TRBV7-9; 9 nucleotides line up with TRBD2. CDR1 SEHNR and CDR2 FQNEAQ come from the germline V gene (reference sequence). This CDR3 comprises 16 residues. Unmatched junction bases numbered 8, after V lost 5 bases and J lost 3 bases.

This clonotype was picked up a small number of times. The chain couples TRBV27 to TRBJ1-5; tentative D call: TRBD1 (5 bases). Trimming took off 10 bases at V and 2 bases at J, with 12 bases between the two ends. Germline V CDR1 and CDR2: MNHEY, SMNVEV (reference sequence). CDR3 length: 13 residues. The CDR3 nucleotides read TGTGCCACCCGGGGACCCGGCAATCAGCCCCAGCATTTT. It translates to CATRGPGNQPQHF.

This clonotype was found many times. The CDR3 DNA sequence: TGTGCCTCACAGCTCACCGGGGCCTCCTCTGGAAACACCATATATTTT. Its translation is CASQLTGASSGNTIYF. V usage is TRBV18 and J usage is TRBJ1-3; D may be TRBD1 (5 bases). Between the trimmed V and J ends, which lost 11 bases and 0 bases, there was a span of 20 bases. This CDR3 has 16 residues. The germline V gene encodes CDR1 KGHSH and CDR2 LQKENI.

This clonotype showed up just a few times. This sequence joins TRBV20-1 and TRBJ1-5; the D gene is possibly TRBD1 (6 bases). The germline V and J ends were trimmed by 0 bases and 4 bases, with 10 bases remaining between them. In germline, CDR1 is DFQATT, CDR2 SNEGSKA (reference sequence). This CDR3 has 14 amino acids. In nucleotides, the CDR3 is TGCAGTGCTAGAGATCGGACAGCAAATCAGCCCCAGCATTTT. Protein: CSARDRTANQPQHF.